The clone carrying this T cell receptor beta chain appeared a few times. The target antigen is unknown. This record comes from a study of regulatory T cells in long-lasting Graves disease. Described time point: newly diagnosed GD, antithyroid drugs for less than 3 months. Preparation of the TCR library used RNA extracted from PBMCs. American Thyroid Association guidelines defined Graves' disease diagnosis. Library construction for TCR beta used iRepertoire HTBI primers and Arm-PCR of CDR3 regions. TCRdb reprocessed the multiplex PCR reads with MiXCR, giving one entry per CDR3 protein. This table holds some 230,000 distinct CDR3 sequences, around 16% found once. This CDR3 spans 15 amino acids. Germline CDR1 MGHRA, CDR2 YSYEKL. V lost 0 bases, J lost 5 bases, and 11 bases lay in between. General study results and limits: Reduced TCR diversity was observed in persistent Graves' patients versus newly diagnosed patients. TRBV28, TRBJ1-2 and TRBJ2-5 emerged as the favored segments in persistent disease.

This sample comprised peripheral blood mononuclear cells (PBMCs), obtained at new diagnosis, from a patient treated with antithyroid drugs. This TCR was sampled from a female donor with Graves disease. The V call is TRBV4-1, the J call TRBJ1-5; the D is unclear. CDR3 nucleotides: TGCGCCAGCAGCCAAGAATTGAGTTCGTATCAGCCCCAGCATTTT. Translating it yields CASSQELSSYQPQHF.